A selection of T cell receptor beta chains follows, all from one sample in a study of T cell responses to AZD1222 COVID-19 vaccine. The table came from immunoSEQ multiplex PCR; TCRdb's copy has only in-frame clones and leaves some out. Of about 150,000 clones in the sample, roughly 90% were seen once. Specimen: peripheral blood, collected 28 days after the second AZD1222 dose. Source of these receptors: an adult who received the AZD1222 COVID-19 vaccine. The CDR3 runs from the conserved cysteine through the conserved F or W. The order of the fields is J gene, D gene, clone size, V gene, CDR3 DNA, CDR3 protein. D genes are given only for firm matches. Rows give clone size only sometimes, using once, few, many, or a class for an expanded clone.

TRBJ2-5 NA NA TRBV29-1 TGCAGCGTTGGGGTGGGGGCTGAGACCCAGTACTTC CSVGVGAETQYF
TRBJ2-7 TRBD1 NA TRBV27 TGTGCCAGCAGCTCAGGGGGTGAAGAGCAGTACTTC CASSSGGEEQYF
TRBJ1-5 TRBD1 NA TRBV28 TGTGCCAGCAGTTTTCTTTTTGAGGGGGCCAATCAGCCCCAGCATTTT CASSFLFEGANQPQHF
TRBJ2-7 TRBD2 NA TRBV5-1 TGCGCCAGCAGCGCCGTCACTAGCGGGAAGGTCTACGAGCAGTACTTC CASSAVTSGKVYEQYF
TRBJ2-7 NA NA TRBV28 TGTGCCAGCAGTTTATCCCTCGAGCTAAGCAACTACGAGCAGTACTTC CASSLSLELSNYEQYF
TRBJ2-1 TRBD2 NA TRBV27 TGTGCCAGCAGTACCGGGACTAGCTATTATGAGCAGTTCTTC CASSTGTSYYEQFF
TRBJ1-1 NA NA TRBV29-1 TGCAGCGCCCCAAAGGGCAGACTGAACACTGAAGCTTTCTTT CSAPKGRLNTEAFF
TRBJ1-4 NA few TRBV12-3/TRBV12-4 TGTGCCAGCAGTCCTCGCGACATGAAACTGTTTTTT CASSPRDMKLFF
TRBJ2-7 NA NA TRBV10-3 TGTGCCATCGGAGGCGGGCCGGAATACGAGCAGTACTTC CAIGGGPEYEQYF
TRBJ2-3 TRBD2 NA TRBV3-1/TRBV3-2 TGTGCCAGCAGCCCTTCCCAGGGACTAGCGGGAGCCCATACGCAGTATTTT CASSPSQGLAGAHTQYF
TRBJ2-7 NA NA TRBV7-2 TGTGCCAGCAGCGCCCAGAGTGAGCAGTACTTC CASSAQSEQYF
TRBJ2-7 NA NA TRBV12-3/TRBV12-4 TGTGCCAGCAGTTTAGGGGATAACTACGAGCAGTACTTC CASSLGDNYEQYF
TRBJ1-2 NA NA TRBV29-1 TGCAGCGTCGTCCGGGGAAATGGCTACACCTTC CSVVRGNGYTF
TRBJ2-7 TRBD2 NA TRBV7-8 TGTGCCAGCAGCATCGGACTAGCGGGAATCTCCTACGAGCAGTACTTC CASSIGLAGISYEQYF
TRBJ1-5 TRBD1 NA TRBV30 TGTGCCTGGAGTGCTCGGACAGGGGATCAGCCCCAGCATTTT CAWSARTGDQPQHF
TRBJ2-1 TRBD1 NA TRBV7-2 TGTGCCAGCAGCTTAGGGACAGGTAGCTACAATGAGCAGTTCTTC CASSLGTGSYNEQFF
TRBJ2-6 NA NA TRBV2 TGTGCCAGCAGTCAAGACAGCCTTATGTTCTCTGGGGCCAACGTCCTGACTTTC CASSQDSLMFSGANVLTF
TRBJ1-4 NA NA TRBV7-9 TGTGCCAGCAGCTTCACAGGGACAACTAATGAAAAACTGTTTTTT CASSFTGTTNEKLFF
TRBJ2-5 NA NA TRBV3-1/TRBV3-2 TGTGCCAGCAGCCAAGGCTGGGAGACCCAGTACTTC CASSQGWETQYF
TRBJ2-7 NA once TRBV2 TGTGCCAGCAGGACTCCCCTTACAGGTATCCACGAGCAGTACTTC CASRTPLTGIHEQYF
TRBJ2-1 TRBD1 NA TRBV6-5 TGTGCCAGCAGTTACGCGACAGGGAGCTCCTACAATGAGCAGTTCTTC CASSYATGSSYNEQFF
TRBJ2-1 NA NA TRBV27 TGTGCCAGCAGTACGCTAAGAGTCGATGAGCAGTTCTTC CASSTLRVDEQFF
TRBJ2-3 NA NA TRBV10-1 TGCGCCAGCAGTGATTTTAGAGTACCGACACCGAGGAATACGCAGTATTTT CASSDFRVPTPRNTQYF
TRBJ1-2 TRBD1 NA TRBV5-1 TGCGCCAGCAGCCGGGGACAGGACTATGGCTACACCTTC CASSRGQDYGYTF
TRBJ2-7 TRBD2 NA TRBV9 TGTGCCAGCAGCGGAAATCGGGGTGGTCTAGCGGCAATCTACGAGCAGTACTTC CASSGNRGGLAAIYEQYF
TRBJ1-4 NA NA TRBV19 TGTGCCAGTAGTATCGACCCAGCTAATGAAAAACTGTTTTTT CASSIDPANEKLFF
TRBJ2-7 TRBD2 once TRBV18 TGTGCCAGCTCACCAACCAGCGGGAGTGGTGAGCAGTACTTC CASSPTSGSGEQYF
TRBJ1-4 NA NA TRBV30 TGTGCCTGGCGGGGCTTTCATGAAAAACTGTTTTTT CAWRGFHEKLFF